A single sample is the source of the 18 T cell receptor beta chains below, sequenced in a study of blood T cells in healthy people across ages. The authors ran a second PCR of roughly 6 to 12 cycles using a sample-barcoded 5' primer and a J-beta primer mix. Using its own MiXCR run on the 5' RACE reads, TCRdb lists one record per CDR3 protein. The sample includes fewer than 900,000 distinct CDR3 sequences, approximately 39% of them seen just once. Sequenced material: blood. The receptor source for this set is a woman aged 55 to 70 in good health.

CDR3: CSAMPLAGKGYEQYF. For the CDR3, the DNA is TGCAGTGCTATGCCGCTAGCGGGTAAGGGGTACGAGCAGTACTTC. The chain couples TRBV20-1 to TRBJ2-7, with TRBD2 matching 8 bases. This CDR3 has 15 amino acids. Trimming took 4 bases from V and 4 from J; bases not matched to a gene: 12. The germline V gene encodes CDR1 DFQATT and CDR2 SNEGSKA (reference sequence).

The V and J genes are TRBV5-1 and TRBJ2-7; possible D gene TRBD1, 6 bases. The germline gives CDR1 SGHRS, CDR2 YFSETQ. The CDR3 runs to 13 residues. V shed 4 bases and J shed 3 bases, with 11 bases lying between them. CDR3 sequence reads: CASSVVDSYEQYF. In DNA, the CDR3 is TGCGCCAGCAGCGTGGTGGACAGCTACGAGCAGTACTTC.

The V gene is TRBV28, the J gene TRBJ2-5; tentatively, D is TRBD1 or TRBD2 (5 bases each). The CDR3 loop spans 14 amino acids. Germline values: CDR1 MDHEN, CDR2 SYDVKM. Here the CDR3 reads CAILGARTQETQYF. The CDR3 DNA is TGTGCTATCCTCGGGGCGCGGACTCAAGAGACCCAGTACTTC.

The V call is TRBV4-3, the J call TRBJ2-7; the match to TRBD2 covers 7 bases. CDR3 length equals 15 residues. Germline CDR1 LGHNA, CDR2 YSLEER. The trim removed 0 bases at V and 3 bases at J, leaving 5 bases unmatched. The CDR3 is CASSQDGGLGYEQYF. In DNA, the CDR3 is TGCGCCAGCAGCCAAGACGGGGGGTTGGGCTACGAGCAGTACTTC.

The chain joins TRBV3-1 to TRBJ2-2; 9 bases map to TRBD1. V trimming: 6 bases; J trimming: 6 bases; junction bases outside the gene matches: 11. This CDR3 region has 16 residues. Germline loops: CDR1 LGHDT, CDR2 YNNKEL (reference sequence). CDR3 sequence reads: CASSHVPGQGSGELFF. CDR3 bases: TGTGCCAGCAGTCATGTACCGGGACAGGGCTCCGGGGAGCTGTTTTTT.

The chain couples TRBV7-3 to TRBJ1-2, with D unclear. This CDR3 spans 17 amino acids. The V gene's germline CDR1 is SGHTA and CDR2 FQGTGA. The V end was cut by 1 base, the J end by 4 bases, with 19 bases between. In DNA, the CDR3 is TGTGCCAGCAGCTTAAATGGGTTGCCGGGGAATAGCTATGGCTACACCTTC. Translation: CASSLNGLPGNSYGYTF.

The rearrangement links TRBV12-3 or TRBV12-4 to TRBJ1-1; D unresolved. V gave up 5 bases and J gave up 4 bases, with 11 bases separating them. This CDR3 comprises 13 residues. In DNA, the CDR3 is TGTGCCAGCAGTACTACGAGAGGCACTGAAGCTTTCTTT. Translation gives CASSTTRGTEAFF.

The table lists this clonotype with many counts. The rearrangement joins TRBV10-3 to TRBJ1-2; TRBD1 might be the D (5 bases). Germline V gene lookup returns CDR1 ENHRY and CDR2 SYGVKD. V was pared by 8 bases and J by 5 bases, with 12 bases between. The length of the CDR3 is 12 residues. CDR3 region: CAIRGTEYGYTF. The CDR3 region has the DNA TGTGCCATCCGGGGGACGGAGTATGGCTACACCTTC.

The rearrangement joins TRBV5-1 to TRBJ2-7; 7 bases match TRBD1. CDR3 length: 15 amino acids. The V and J ends lost 3 bases and 5 bases, in that order; junction bases with no gene match: 11. Germline loops: CDR1 SGHRS, CDR2 YFSETQ. Here the CDR3 DNA reads TGCGCCAGCAGCTATCGGGACAGTAACCAGAACGAGCAGTACTTC. Protein: CASSYRDSNQNEQYF.

This clonotype was recorded a few times. The V and J genes are TRBV18 and TRBJ1-6; tentatively, D is TRBD1 (5 bases). V lost 3 bases, J lost 9 bases, and 12 bases lay in between. The CDR3 consists of 14 residues. The germline V gene has CDR1 KGHSH and CDR2 LQKENI. The CDR3 coding sequence is TGTGCCAGCTCACCGGGACCATCGGGTTCACCCCTCCACTTT. It encodes CASSPGPSGSPLHF.

The chain joins TRBV9 to TRBJ2-5, with TRBD2 matching over 11 bases. This CDR3 is 15 amino acids long. J gave up 5 bases and V 0 bases, and 3 bases lay outside the gene matches. Looked up from germline, CDR1 is SGDLS and CDR2 is YYNGEE. The CDR3 reads CASSVVAGGVETQYF. CDR3 nucleotide sequence: TGTGCCAGCAGCGTAGTAGCGGGAGGGGTCGAGACCCAGTACTTC.

The chain is built from TRBV12-3 or TRBV12-4 and TRBJ1-5; D is perhaps TRBD1 (6 bases). The CDR3 consists of 16 residues. The germline V and J ends were trimmed by 5 bases and 1 base, with 15 bases remaining between them. CDR3 protein: CASSPRGGGSNQPQHF. DNA for the CDR3: TGTGCCAGCAGTCCCAGAGGGGGGGGAAGCAATCAGCCCCAGCATTTT.

The V call is TRBV2, the J call TRBJ2-3, with D possibly TRBD2 on 5 matching bases. Germline CDR1 reads SNHLY; CDR2 reads FYNNEI. Trimming cost V 0 bases and J 6 bases, with 13 bases left between them. The CDR3 loop spans 15 amino acids. The CDR3 reads CASSEAGRIKDTQYF. CDR3 DNA sequence: TGTGCCAGCAGTGAAGCGGGGAGAATTAAGGATACGCAGTATTTT.

The V gene is TRBV28, the J gene TRBJ2-1; 10 bases fit TRBD2. CDR1 is MDHEN and CDR2 is SYDVKM in the germline V gene. CDR3 length equals 16 residues. Trimming cost V 4 bases and J 7 bases; bases outside gene matches: 10. The CDR3 DNA follows: TGTGCCAGCAGTTCCCAGAGCGGGGGGGGTTGGAATGAGCAGTTCTTC. Its protein is CASSSQSGGGWNEQFF.

This rearrangement joins TRBV30 to TRBJ2-5, with TRBD2 identical over 7 bases. This CDR3 has 15 residues. The trim removed 0 bases at V and 5 bases at J, leaving 9 bases unmatched. CDR1 and CDR2 (germline): GTSNPN, SVGIG (reference sequence). CDR3 residues: CAWSVKTSVLETQYF. The DNA of the CDR3 is TGTGCCTGGAGTGTAAAAACTAGCGTGTTGGAGACCCAGTACTTC.

This clonotype was seen more than once but under ten times. This chain links TRBV4-2 with TRBJ2-1, with 10 bases aligning to TRBD2. Per germline, CDR1 LGHNA and CDR2 YNFKEQ. The CDR3 runs to 16 residues. The ends lost 4 bases at V and 10 bases at J; junction bases unmatched: 13. CDR3 sequence (DNA): TGTGCCAGCAGCCTTCCGGTGGGTAGCGGGGGGCAGGAGCAGTTCTTC. Its translation is CASSLPVGSGGQEQFF.

V is TRBV11-3 and J is TRBJ2-7, with TRBD2 as a possible D gene (6 bases). The CDR3 contains 13 residues. The germline gives CDR1 SGHNT, CDR2 YENEEA. Between the trimmed V and J ends, which lost 1 base and 10 bases, there was a span of 14 bases. CDR3 sequence (DNA): TGTGCCAGCAGCTTAGTTCCAGGCGGGGCCCAGTACTTC. Amino acids: CASSLVPGGAQYF. Looking up the rest from reference TRBV11-3 and TRBJ2-7 gives the full variable domain: EAGVVQSPRYKIIEKKQPVAFWCNPISGHNTLYWYLQNLGQGPELLIRYENEEAVDDSQLPKDRFSAERLKGVDSTLKIQPAELGDSAVYLCASSLVPGGAQYFGPGTRLTVT.

The V gene is TRBV6-2 or TRBV6-3, the J gene TRBJ2-1; unclear D gene. CDR1 is MNHEY, CDR2 SVGEGT, per germline. This CDR3 has 16 residues. Trimming pared 0 bases from V and 9 bases from J, leaving 18 bases between. The DNA of the CDR3 is TGTGCCAGCAGTTACTCGGCACACTCCGCAGTGGGTGAGCAGTTCTTC. Protein: CASSYSAHSAVGEQFF.